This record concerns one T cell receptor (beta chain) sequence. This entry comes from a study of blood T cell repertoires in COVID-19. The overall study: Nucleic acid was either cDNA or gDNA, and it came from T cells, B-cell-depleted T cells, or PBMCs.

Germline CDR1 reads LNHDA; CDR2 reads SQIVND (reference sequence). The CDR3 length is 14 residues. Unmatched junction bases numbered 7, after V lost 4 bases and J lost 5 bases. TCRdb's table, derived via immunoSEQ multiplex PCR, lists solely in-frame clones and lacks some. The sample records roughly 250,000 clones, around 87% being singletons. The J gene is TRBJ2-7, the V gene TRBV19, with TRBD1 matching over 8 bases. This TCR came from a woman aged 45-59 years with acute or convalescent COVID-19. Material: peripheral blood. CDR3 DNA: TGTGCCAGTAGTAAATACAGGGGGATCGACGAGCAGTACTTC. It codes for CASSKYRGIDEQYF.